Given below is one T cell receptor (beta chain) in context. Its antigen remains unknown. The PCR employed 60 Vbeta primers together with 13 Jbeta primers. Profiled with immunoSEQ multiplex PCR; TCRdb holds only in-frame clones, not every one. In the table there are fewer than 200,000 clones, about two thirds of which are singletons. The data originate from a study of cytomegalovirus exposure and HLA in healthy donors. CDR1 is LGHNA and CDR2 is YSLEER in the germline V gene. Losses at the gene ends were 0 bases for V and 7 bases for J; bases not matched to a gene: 9. The CDR3 contains 16 residues. Study-wide findings and caveats: Judged likely to be a sequencing artifact was a cluster of highly shared sequence variants. In a later analysis, HLA-associated beta chains showed higher expansion and lower generation probabilities than comparable chains. Testing in vitro showed three CMV-associated chains specific for CMV antigens.

This chain joins TRBV4-3 and TRBJ2-5, with 9 bases identical to TRBD2. Sequencing was carried out using PBMCs. This TCR was sampled from a young woman in good health and CMV-seronegative. CDR3 amino acids: CASSQDQASGARTQYF. The CDR3 DNA is TGCGCCAGCAGCCAAGATCAAGCTAGCGGGGCCAGGACCCAGTACTTC.